A selection of T cell receptor beta chains follows, all from one sample in a study of blood T cell repertoires in COVID-19. Only in-frame clones appear in the TCRdb table, and some are missing; sequencing was by immunoSEQ multiplex PCR. The sample holds about 62,000 clones; approximately 80% are singletons and the top ten take just over 20%. The material sequenced was peripheral blood. These receptors all come from a woman aged 80 or over with active or convalescent COVID-19. CDR3s include the opening cysteine and the closing phenylalanine or tryptophan. D genes are given only for firm matches. Clone size is stated in some rows and not others, as once, few, many or a class when expanded.

TRBJ1-5 | TRBV15 | TRBD1 | . | CATSRLLRAGGSNQPQHF | TGTGCCACCAGCAGACTTTTAAGGGCAGGGGGAAGCAATCAGCCCCAGCATTTT
TRBJ1-4 | TRBV4-2 | TRBD1 | few | CASSQGPGTVEEKLFF | TGTGCCAGCAGCCAAGGGCCCGGGACAGTGGAGGAAAAACTGTTTTTT
TRBJ1-5 | TRBV3-1/TRBV3-2 | . | few | CASSQGRGGQPQHF | TGTGCCAGCAGCCAGGGGAGGGGGGGTCAGCCCCAGCATTTT
TRBJ1-5 | TRBV7-9 | TRBD1 | . | CASATGVEGNQPQHF | TGTGCCAGCGCGACAGGGGTAGAAGGCAATCAGCCCCAGCATTTT
TRBJ1-6 | TRBV30 | . | . | CAWFTGNYNSPLHF | TGTGCCTGGTTCACAGGGAACTATAATTCACCCCTCCACTTT
TRBJ1-4 | TRBV7-9 | . | . | CASSPAPGLDEKLFF | TGTGCCAGCAGCCCCGCGCCAGGGTTAGATGAAAAACTGTTTTTT
TRBJ1-2 | TRBV6-5 | . | . | CASSFQGYGYTF | TGTGCCAGCAGTTTTCAGGGGTATGGCTACACCTTC
TRBJ1-4 | TRBV6-1 | TRBD1 | . | CASSAGTGGGGEKLFF | TGTGCCAGCAGTGCTGGGACAGGGGGTGGGGGGGAAAAACTGTTTTTT
TRBJ2-2 | TRBV9 | TRBD1 | . | CASSGDRALSWGELFF | TGTGCCAGCAGCGGGGACAGGGCGTTGAGTTGGGGGGAGCTGTTTTTT
TRBJ1-2 | TRBV18 | TRBD1 | . | CASSPGTGGLGYTF | TGTGCCAGCTCACCTGGGACAGGGGGCTTGGGCTACACCTTC
TRBJ1-3 | TRBV2 | TRBD1 | . | CASNPGQGRGGNTIYF | TGTGCCAGCAACCCGGGACAGGGAAGGGGTGGAAACACCATATATTTT
TRBJ1-1 | TRBV30 | . | . | CAWSPFYTEAFF | TGTGCCTGGAGTCCCTTTTACACTGAAGCTTTCTTT
TRBJ1-2 | TRBV7-3 | . | . | CASSPSRGGYGYTF | TGTGCCAGCAGCCCTAGCAGGGGAGGGTATGGCTACACCTTC
TRBJ2-5 | TRBV5-1 | TRBD2 | few | CASSRPSLAVAGEAQETQYF | TGCGCCAGCAGCCGACCGTCCTTAGCGGTAGCGGGGGAGGCGCAAGAGACCCAGTACTTC
TRBJ1-5 | TRBV1 | . | few | CTSSQVQGRHF | TGCACCAGCAGCCAAGTCCAGGGAAGGCATTTT
TRBJ1-2 | TRBV30 | . | . | CAWSPLEEGYTF | TGTGCCTGGAGTCCACTCGAGGAGGGCTACACCTTC
TRBJ1-1 | TRBV9 | . | . | CASSVAMANTEAFF | TGTGCCAGCAGCGTAGCGATGGCGAACACTGAAGCTTTCTTT
TRBJ2-1 | TRBV7-9 | TRBD1 | . | CASSRGQGTGEQFF | TGTGCCAGCAGCCGCGGACAGGGTACCGGTGAGCAGTTCTTC
TRBJ2-7 | TRBV11-2 | TRBD1 | few | CASSSPGQGVSGQYF | TGTGCCAGCAGCTCTCCGGGACAGGGCGTATCTGGGCAGTACTTC
TRBJ1-1 | TRBV29-1 | TRBD1 | once | CSARTGAGNTEAFF | TGCAGCGCCCGAACAGGGGCGGGGAACACTGAAGCTTTCTTT
TRBJ2-3 | TRBV29-1 | . | once | CSVGATSTDTQYF | TGCAGCGTTGGGGCAACTAGCACAGATACGCAGTATTTT
TRBJ2-6 | TRBV24-1 | TRBD1 | once | CATSPGQGARGANVLTF | TGTGCCACCAGCCCGGGACAGGGGGCGCGGGGGGCCAACGTCCTGACTTTC
TRBJ1-2 | TRBV23-1 | TRBD1 | few | CASSQSNTTGGNGYTF | TGCGCCAGCAGTCAATCGAACACGACAGGGGGTAATGGCTACACCTTC
TRBJ2-1 | TRBV5-1 | TRBD1 | . | CASSLGGSGVGEQFF | TGCGCCAGCAGCTTAGGGGGCTCCGGAGTGGGTGAGCAGTTCTTC
TRBJ1-2 | TRBV9 | . | few | CASSAGIRYGYTF | TGTGCCAGCAGCGCAGGGATTCGGTATGGCTACACCTTC
TRBJ2-3 | TRBV18 | TRBD1 | . | CASTQGTTDTQYF | TGTGCCAGTACACAGGGGACCACAGATACGCAGTATTTT